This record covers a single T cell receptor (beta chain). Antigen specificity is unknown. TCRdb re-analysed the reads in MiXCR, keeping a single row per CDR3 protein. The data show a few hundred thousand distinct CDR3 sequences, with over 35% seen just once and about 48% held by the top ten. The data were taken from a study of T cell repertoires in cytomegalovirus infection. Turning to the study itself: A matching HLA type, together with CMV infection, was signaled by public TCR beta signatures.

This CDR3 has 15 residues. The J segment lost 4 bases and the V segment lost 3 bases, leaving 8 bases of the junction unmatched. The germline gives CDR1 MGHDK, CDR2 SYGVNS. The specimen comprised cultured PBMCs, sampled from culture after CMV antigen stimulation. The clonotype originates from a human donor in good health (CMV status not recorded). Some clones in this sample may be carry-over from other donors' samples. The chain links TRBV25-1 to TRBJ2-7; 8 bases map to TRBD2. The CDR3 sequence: CASSDGAGGWYEQYF. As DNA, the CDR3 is TGTGCCAGCAGTGATGGTGCGGGGGGTTGGTACGAGCAGTACTTC.